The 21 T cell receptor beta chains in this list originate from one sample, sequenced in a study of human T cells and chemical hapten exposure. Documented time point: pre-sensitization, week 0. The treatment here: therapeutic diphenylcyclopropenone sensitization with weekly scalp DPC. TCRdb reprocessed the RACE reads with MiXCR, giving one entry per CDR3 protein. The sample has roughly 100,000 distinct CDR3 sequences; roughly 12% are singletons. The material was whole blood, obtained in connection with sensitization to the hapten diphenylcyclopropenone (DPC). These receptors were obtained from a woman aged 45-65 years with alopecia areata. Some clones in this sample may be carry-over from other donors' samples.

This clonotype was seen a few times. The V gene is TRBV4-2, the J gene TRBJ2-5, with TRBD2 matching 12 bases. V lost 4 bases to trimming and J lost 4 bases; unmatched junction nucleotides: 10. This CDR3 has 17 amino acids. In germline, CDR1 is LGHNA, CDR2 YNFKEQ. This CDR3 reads CASSRRLAGESAETQYF. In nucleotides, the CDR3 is TGTGCCAGCAGCCGTCGACTAGCGGGGGAGTCCGCAGAGACCCAGTACTTC.

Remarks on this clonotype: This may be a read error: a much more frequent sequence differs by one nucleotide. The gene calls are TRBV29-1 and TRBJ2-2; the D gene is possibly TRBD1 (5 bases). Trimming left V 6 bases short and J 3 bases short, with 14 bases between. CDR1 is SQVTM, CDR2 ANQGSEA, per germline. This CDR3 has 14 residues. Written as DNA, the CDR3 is TGCAGCGTAAAATGGGGCTCCTACACCGGGGAGCTGTTTTTT. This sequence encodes CSVKWGSYTGELFF.

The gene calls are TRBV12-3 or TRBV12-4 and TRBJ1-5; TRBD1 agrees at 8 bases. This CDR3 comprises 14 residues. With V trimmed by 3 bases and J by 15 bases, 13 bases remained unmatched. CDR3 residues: CASSLGPGGDRRHF. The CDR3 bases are TGTGCCAGCAGTTTGGGGCCAGGGGGCGACCGCCGGCATTTT.

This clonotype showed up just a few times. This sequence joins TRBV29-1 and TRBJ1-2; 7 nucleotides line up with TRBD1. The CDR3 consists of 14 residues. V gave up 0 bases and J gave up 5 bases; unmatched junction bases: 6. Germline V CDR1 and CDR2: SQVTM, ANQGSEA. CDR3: CSVEEGRGAYGYTF. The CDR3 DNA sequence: TGCAGCGTTGAAGAAGGCAGGGGGGCTTATGGCTACACCTTC.

CDR3 region: CAISTTGGAGGEQYF. CDR3 bases: TGTGCCATCAGCACTACAGGGGGAGCTGGGGGGGAGCAGTACTTC. This chain joins TRBV10-3 and TRBJ2-7; 8 positions agree with TRBD1. CDR1 is ENHRY, CDR2 SYGVKD, per germline. The CDR3 runs to 15 residues. With 6 bases clipped from V and 7 bases from J, the junction kept 14 bases outside the gene matches.

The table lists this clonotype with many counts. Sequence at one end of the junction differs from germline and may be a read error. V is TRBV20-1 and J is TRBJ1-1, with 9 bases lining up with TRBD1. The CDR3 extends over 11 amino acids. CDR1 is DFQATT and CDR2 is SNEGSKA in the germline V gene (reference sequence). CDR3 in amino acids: CSAARGTGLLF. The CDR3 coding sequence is TGCAGTGCCGCGCGGGGGACAGGGCTCCTCTTT.

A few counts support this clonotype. The CDR3 sequence: CASSRQDTQYF. The DNA for the CDR3 is TGTGCCAGCAGCCGCCAGGATACGCAGTATTTT. This sequence joins TRBV3-1 and TRBJ2-3; D remains ambiguous. Germline V gene lookup returns CDR1 LGHDT and CDR2 YNNKEL (reference sequence). The CDR3 has 11 residues. The germline V and J ends were trimmed by 4 bases and 6 bases, with 5 bases remaining between them.

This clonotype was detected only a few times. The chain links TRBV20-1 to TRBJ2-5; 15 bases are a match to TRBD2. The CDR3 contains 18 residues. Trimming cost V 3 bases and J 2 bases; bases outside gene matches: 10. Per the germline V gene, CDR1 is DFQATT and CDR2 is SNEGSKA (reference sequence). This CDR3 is CSASPGLAGGQRQETQYF. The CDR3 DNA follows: TGCAGTGCTAGCCCCGGACTAGCGGGGGGGCAGCGACAAGAGACCCAGTACTTC.

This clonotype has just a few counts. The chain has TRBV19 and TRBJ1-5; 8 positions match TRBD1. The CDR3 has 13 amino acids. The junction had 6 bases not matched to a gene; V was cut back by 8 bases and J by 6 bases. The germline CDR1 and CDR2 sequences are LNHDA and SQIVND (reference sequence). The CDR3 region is CASGGQGGQPQHF. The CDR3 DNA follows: TGTGCCAGTGGAGGACAGGGCGGTCAGCCCCAGCATTTT. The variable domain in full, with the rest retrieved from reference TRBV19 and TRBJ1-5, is DGGITQSPKYLFRKEGQNVTLSCEQNLNHDAMYWYRQDPGQGLRLIYYSQIVNDFQKGDIAEGYSVSREKKESFPLTVTSAQKNPTAFYLCASGGQGGQPQHFGDGTRLSIL.

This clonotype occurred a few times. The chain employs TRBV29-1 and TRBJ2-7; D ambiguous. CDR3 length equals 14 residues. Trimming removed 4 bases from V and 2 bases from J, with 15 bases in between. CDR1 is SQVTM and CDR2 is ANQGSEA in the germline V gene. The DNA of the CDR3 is TGCAGCGTTGCGGTTTCGGGTGGCGCCTACGAGCAGTACTTC. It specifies CSVAVSGGAYEQYF.

CDR3 in amino acids: CASSVTGSYNEQFF. CDR3 in DNA: TGCGCCAGCAGCGTTACCGGGAGCTACAATGAGCAGTTCTTC. The chain joins TRBV4-3 to TRBJ2-1; tentative D call: TRBD2 (6 bases). Deletions cut 5 bases from V and 3 bases from J, with 11 bases between. This CDR3 contains 14 residues. Looked up from germline, CDR1 is LGHNA and CDR2 is YSLEER.

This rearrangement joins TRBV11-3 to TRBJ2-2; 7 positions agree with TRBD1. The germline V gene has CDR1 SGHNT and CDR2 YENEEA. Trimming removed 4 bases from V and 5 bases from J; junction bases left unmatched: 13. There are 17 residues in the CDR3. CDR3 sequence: CASSSDRRGGRTGELFF. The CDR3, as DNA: TGTGCCAGCAGCTCCGATCGGAGAGGGGGCAGGACCGGGGAGCTGTTTTTT.

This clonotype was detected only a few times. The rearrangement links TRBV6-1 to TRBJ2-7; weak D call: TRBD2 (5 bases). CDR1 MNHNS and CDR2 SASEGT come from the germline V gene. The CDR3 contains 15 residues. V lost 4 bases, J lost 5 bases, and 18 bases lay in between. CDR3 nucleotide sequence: TGTGCCAGCAGTGGGCTCGGGGTGGACCTACACGAGCAGTACTTC. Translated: CASSGLGVDLHEQYF.

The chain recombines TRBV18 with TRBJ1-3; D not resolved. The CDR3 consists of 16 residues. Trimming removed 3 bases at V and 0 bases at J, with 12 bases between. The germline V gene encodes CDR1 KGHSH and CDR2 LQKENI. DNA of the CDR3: TGTGCCAGCTCACCGAGGACCGCCAACTCTGGAAACACCATATATTTT. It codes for CASSPRTANSGNTIYF.

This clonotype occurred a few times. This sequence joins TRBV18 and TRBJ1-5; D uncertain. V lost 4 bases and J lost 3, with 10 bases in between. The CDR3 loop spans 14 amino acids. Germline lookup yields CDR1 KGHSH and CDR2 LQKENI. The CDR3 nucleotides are TGTGCCAGCTCACGGGGTCAGACCAATCAGCCCCAGCATTTT. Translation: CASSRGQTNQPQHF.

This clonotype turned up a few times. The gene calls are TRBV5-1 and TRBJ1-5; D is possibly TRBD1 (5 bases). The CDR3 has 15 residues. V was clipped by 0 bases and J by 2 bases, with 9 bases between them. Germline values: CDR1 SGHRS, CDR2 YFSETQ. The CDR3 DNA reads TGCGCCAGCAGCTTGGTAGCGGGGGGCAATCAGCCCCAGCATTTT. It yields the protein CASSLVAGGNQPQHF.

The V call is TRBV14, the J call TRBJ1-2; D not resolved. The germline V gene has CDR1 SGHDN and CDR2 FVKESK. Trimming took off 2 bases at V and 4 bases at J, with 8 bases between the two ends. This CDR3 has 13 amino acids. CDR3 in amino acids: CASSQSNFYGYTF. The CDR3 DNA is TGTGCCAGCAGCCAAAGTAATTTCTATGGCTACACCTTC.

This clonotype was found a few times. CDR3 protein: CSVEPLDGEQYF. The DNA of the CDR3 is TGCAGCGTTGAACCGTTAGACGGGGAGCAGTACTTC. This chain links TRBV29-1 with TRBJ2-7; D gene uncertain. Germline V gene lookup returns CDR1 SQVTM and CDR2 ANQGSEA. The length of the CDR3 is 12 residues. The germline V and J ends were trimmed by 2 bases and 7 bases, with 12 bases remaining between them.

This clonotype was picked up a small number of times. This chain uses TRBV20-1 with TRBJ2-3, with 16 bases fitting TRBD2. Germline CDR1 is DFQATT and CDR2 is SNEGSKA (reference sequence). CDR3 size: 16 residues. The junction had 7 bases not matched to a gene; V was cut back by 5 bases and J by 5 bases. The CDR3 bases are TGCAGTGCTTCGGGGACTAGCGGGAGGGCCAAAGATACGCAGTATTTT. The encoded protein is CSASGTSGRAKDTQYF.

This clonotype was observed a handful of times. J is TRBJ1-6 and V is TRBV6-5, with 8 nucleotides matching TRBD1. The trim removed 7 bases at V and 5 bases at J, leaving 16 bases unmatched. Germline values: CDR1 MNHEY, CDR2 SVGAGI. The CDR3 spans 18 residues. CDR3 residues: CASTLEVPHRGNNSPLHF. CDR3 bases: TGTGCCAGCACCCTCGAAGTCCCACACAGGGGGAATAATTCACCCCTCCACTTT.

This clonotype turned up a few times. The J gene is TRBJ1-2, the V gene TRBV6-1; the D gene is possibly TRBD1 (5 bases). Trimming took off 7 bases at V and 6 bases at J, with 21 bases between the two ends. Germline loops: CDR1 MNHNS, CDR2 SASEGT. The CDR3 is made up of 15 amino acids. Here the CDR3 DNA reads TGTGCCAGCACCCCCAGGGTGGGGCTGGGGGATGGCTACACCTTC. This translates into CASTPRVGLGDGYTF.